The 32 T cell receptor beta chains below were found in one sample sequenced in a study of TIL therapy for anti-PD-1-resistant metastatic lung cancer. Sequencing used immunoSEQ v3. Produced via immunoSEQ multiplex PCR; TCRdb's table is partial and in-frame only. The table records about 52,000 clones, roughly 85% of them present only once. Time point: pre-treatment sample, taken before nivolumab and TIL therapy. Material: blood, obtained at baseline. The source of these receptors is a woman aged 25 to 80 with non-small cell lung cancer.

The CDR3 loop reads CSAESEKLFF. In DNA, the CDR3 is TGCAGTGCAGAGAGTGAAAAACTGTTTTTT. This sequence joins TRBV20-1 and TRBJ1-4; no definite D call. From germline, CDR1 is DFQATT and CDR2 SNEGSKA (reference sequence). The germline V and J ends were trimmed by 6 bases and 7 bases, with 6 bases remaining between them. This CDR3 has 10 amino acids.

The chain couples TRBV5-6 to TRBJ1-2; a weak D match, TRBD1 (5 bases). The CDR3 length is 19 residues. The germline V and J ends were trimmed by 0 bases and 0 bases, with 21 bases remaining between them. In germline, CDR1 is SGHDT, CDR2 YYEEEE. The DNA of the CDR3 is TGTGCCAGCAGCTTGGCCGGGTCCCTTGCGGAGACAGCTAACTATGGCTACACCTTC. It encodes CASSLAGSLAETANYGYTF. The full variable domain, completed using reference TRBV5-6 and TRBJ1-2, is DAGVTQSPTHLIKTRGQQVTLRCSPKSGHDTVSWYQQALGQGPQFIFQYYEEEERQRGNFPDRFSGHQFPNYSSELNVNALLLGDSALYLCASSLAGSLAETANYGYTFGSGTRLTVV.

This clone was seen once. The chain carries TRBV5-6 and TRBJ2-1; the D is unclear. Germline V lookup: CDR1 SGHDT, CDR2 YYEEEE. The CDR3 contains 17 residues. Trimming stripped 5 bases from V and 4 bases from J, with 22 bases between. CDR3 residues: CASRLRPTGIVYNEQFF. The CDR3 nucleotides are TGTGCCAGCAGATTACGGCCGACTGGTATCGTTTACAATGAGCAGTTCTTC.

The rearrangement joins TRBV7-9 to TRBJ1-1; 9 bases line up with TRBD1. The length of the CDR3 is 14 residues. The trim removed 5 bases at V and 3 bases at J, leaving 4 bases unmatched. CDR1 is SEHNR and CDR2 is FQNEAQ in the germline V gene (reference sequence). CDR3 region: CASSAGQGDTEAFF. DNA for the CDR3: TGTGCCAGCAGCGCGGGACAGGGAGACACTGAAGCTTTCTTT.

The genes are TRBV5-1 and TRBJ2-7, with D perhaps given as TRBD1 or TRBD2 (6 bases each). The CDR3 is made up of 15 amino acids. CDR1 SGHRS and CDR2 YFSETQ come from the germline V gene. The germline V and J ends were trimmed by 0 bases and 2 bases, with 12 bases remaining between them. Here the CDR3 reads CASSLEGGPAYEQYF. CDR3 in DNA: TGCGCCAGCAGCTTGGAGGGGGGCCCTGCCTACGAGCAGTACTTC.

The chain has TRBV29-1 and TRBJ2-2; the match to TRBD1 covers 9 bases. CDR1 and CDR2 (germline): SQVTM, ANQGSEA. The ends lost 5 bases at V and 5 bases at J; junction bases unmatched: 15. The CDR3 is made up of 17 amino acids. This chain's CDR3 is CSVFRDRVKEGTGELFF. CDR3 in DNA: TGCAGCGTTTTCAGGGACAGGGTTAAAGAAGGGACCGGGGAGCTGTTTTTT.

This chain uses TRBV6-4 with TRBJ2-3; D ambiguous. Per the germline V gene, CDR1 is MRHNA and CDR2 is SNTAGT. The CDR3 is 13 residues long. The ends were cut back, 6 bases at V and 0 bases at J, with 7 bases in the middle. As DNA, the CDR3 is TGTGCCAGCAGCCCGGACAGCACAGATACGCAGTATTTT. Its protein product is CASSPDSTDTQYF.

The chain has TRBV7-2 and TRBJ2-1, with TRBD1 matching 11 bases. The germline V gene encodes CDR1 SGHTA and CDR2 FQGNSA. Unmatched junction bases numbered 11, after V lost 4 bases and J lost 0 bases. The CDR3 spans 19 residues. CDR3: CASSSGGQGATSSYNEQFF. Written as DNA, the CDR3 is TGTGCCAGCAGCTCGGGTGGACAGGGGGCGACCAGCTCCTACAATGAGCAGTTCTTC.

This rearrangement joins TRBV27 to TRBJ2-7; 9 bases are shared with TRBD1. Germline values: CDR1 MNHEY, CDR2 SMNVEV (reference sequence). The CDR3 has 14 residues. The ends lost 3 bases at V and 2 bases at J; junction bases unmatched: 2. For the CDR3, the DNA is TGTGCCAGCAGTTTCGGGACAGGGACCTACGAGCAGTACTTC. Its protein product is CASSFGTGTYEQYF.

In this sample, this clone turned up a few times. The rearrangement joins TRBV19 to TRBJ2-7; 11 bases fit TRBD1. This CDR3 region has 15 residues. The junction had 7 bases not matched to a gene; V was cut back by 6 bases and J by 3 bases. Germline V gene sequence: CDR1 LNHDA, CDR2 SQIVND (reference sequence). In nucleotides, the CDR3 is TGTGCCAGTAGCGTCACCGGGACAGGGGGCTACGAGCAGTACTTC. Its translation is CASSVTGTGGYEQYF.

The table lists this clone with a few counts. J is TRBJ1-5 and V is TRBV15, with 7 nucleotides matching TRBD1. Per germline, CDR1 LNHNV and CDR2 YYDKDF (reference sequence). The CDR3 loop spans 15 amino acids. The trim removed 3 bases at V and 6 bases at J, leaving 8 bases unmatched. CDR3 protein: CATSRWRQGAQPQHF. In DNA form, the CDR3 reads TGTGCCACCAGCAGGTGGCGACAGGGAGCTCAGCCCCAGCATTTT.

The chain recombines TRBV28 with TRBJ2-2, with D unresolved. This CDR3 comprises 12 residues. Germline lookup yields CDR1 MDHEN and CDR2 SYDVKM. The V end was cut by 2 bases, the J end by 8 bases, with 6 bases between. CDR3 amino acids: CASSLRAGELFF. The CDR3 DNA sequence: TGTGCCAGCAGTTTAAGGGCAGGGGAGCTGTTTTTT.

The table lists this clone with many counts. The CDR3 sequence is CASSWGGSPLHF. For the CDR3, the DNA is TGTGCCAGCAGCTGGGGAGGGTCACCCCTCCACTTT. The V call is TRBV5-5, the J call TRBJ1-6, with D unresolved. Trimming shortened V by 3 bases and J by 10 bases, and 8 bases separated the two germline ends. The CDR3 has 12 amino acids. The V gene's germline CDR1 is SGHKS and CDR2 YYEKEE (reference sequence).

The chain recombines TRBV10-1 with TRBJ2-3; maybe TRBD2 (7 bases). Germline loops: CDR1 WNHNN, CDR2 SYGVQD (reference sequence). V gave up 4 bases and J gave up 6 bases, with 17 bases separating them. This CDR3 is 15 amino acids long. The CDR3 here is CASSGNRGARDTQYF. Written as DNA, the CDR3 is TGCGCCAGCAGTGGGAACCGGGGGGCCAGGGATACGCAGTATTTT.

This sequence joins TRBV9 and TRBJ2-1, with 9 bases identical to TRBD2. V shed 4 bases, J shed 6 bases, and the junction held 11 bases outside the gene matches. This CDR3 has 16 amino acids. Germline V gene sequence: CDR1 SGDLS, CDR2 YYNGEE. The CDR3 DNA is TGTGCCAGCAGCCCTGGGCAACTAGCGGGCATCAATGAGCAGTTCTTC. Amino acid sequence: CASSPGQLAGINEQFF.

This clone has just a few counts. This rearrangement joins TRBV7-2 to TRBJ2-7, with D perhaps TRBD1 (6 bases). This CDR3 comprises 15 residues. The V and J ends lost 2 bases and 4 bases respectively, with 15 bases between them. CDR1 is SGHTA, CDR2 FQGNSA, per germline. The CDR3 nucleotides are TGTGCCAGCAGCTTATTCGGACAGCCTTCGTACGAGCAGTACTTC. This encodes CASSLFGQPSYEQYF.

The gene calls are TRBV9 and TRBJ2-5; D is undetermined. The length of the CDR3 is 13 residues. Trimming took 3 bases from V and 5 from J, leaving 11 bases between them. CDR1 and CDR2 from the germline V gene are SGDLS and YYNGEE. The CDR3 here is CASSADLGETQYF. CDR3 nucleotides: TGTGCCAGCAGCGCAGACCTTGGGGAGACCCAGTACTTC. The full variable domain, in which reference TRBV9 and TRBJ2-5 provide the parts outside the CDR3, is DSGVTQTPKHLITATGQRVTLRCSPRSGDLSVYWYQQSLDQGLQFLIQYYNGEERAKGNILERFSAQQFPDLHSELNLSSLELGDSALYFCASSADLGETQYFGPGTRLLVL.

This chain connects TRBV7-9 to TRBJ2-7, with D perhaps TRBD2 (6 bases). Trimming took off 5 bases at V and 1 base at J, with 12 bases between the two ends. The V gene's germline CDR1 is SEHNR and CDR2 FQNEAQ (reference sequence). The CDR3 spans 14 residues. The CDR3 here is CASSLPEGSYEQYF. CDR3 coding DNA: TGTGCCAGCAGCCTCCCGGAGGGGTCCTACGAGCAGTACTTC.

V is TRBV4-3 and J is TRBJ2-1, with D perhaps assigned TRBD1 or TRBD2 (5 bases each). V lost 2 bases to trimming and J lost 1 base, with 12 bases between them. Germline V gene sequence: CDR1 LGHNA, CDR2 YSLEER. This CDR3 contains 16 residues. The CDR3 nucleotides read TGCGCCAGCAGCCAAATATCGAGGGGATCCTACAATGAGCAGTTCTTC. This gives the protein CASSQISRGSYNEQFF.

This clone was seen once. This CDR3 is also generated by other DNA sequences in the sample. The V call is TRBV19, the J call TRBJ2-5; the match to TRBD2 covers 10 bases. This CDR3 has 15 residues. Germline CDR1 LNHDA, CDR2 SQIVND (reference sequence). The V segment lost 7 bases and the J segment 0 bases; nucleotides outside the gene matches: 5. DNA for the CDR3: TGTGCCAGTACCGGACTAGCGGCTAACCAAGAGACCCAGTACTTC. Its translation: CASTGLAANQETQYF.

This clone was recorded a few times. The gene calls are TRBV6-5 and TRBJ2-3; D may be TRBD2 (5 bases). The ends were cut back, 5 bases at V and 2 bases at J, with 8 bases in the middle. Germline CDR1 and CDR2: MNHEY and SVGAGI. This CDR3 region has 13 residues. CDR3 DNA: TGTGCCAGCAGTGCCGGGATCACAGATACGCAGTATTTT. This encodes CASSAGITDTQYF.

V is TRBV4-2 and J is TRBJ2-7, with D unresolved. The length of the CDR3 is 12 residues. V lost 1 base, J lost 2 bases, and 3 bases lay in between. Germline V lookup: CDR1 LGHNA, CDR2 YNFKEQ. The CDR3: CASSQGTYEQYF. Written as DNA, the CDR3 is TGTGCCAGCAGCCAAGGGACCTACGAGCAGTACTTC.

This chain uses TRBV29-1 with TRBJ1-2; the match to TRBD1 covers 7 bases. Germline assignment: CDR1 SQVTM and CDR2 ANQGSEA. Losses at the gene ends were 4 bases for V and 0 bases for J; bases not matched to a gene: 2. The CDR3 runs 13 residues. CDR3: CSVGGQANYGYTF. CDR3 sequence (DNA): TGCAGCGTTGGAGGACAGGCTAACTATGGCTACACCTTC.

J is TRBJ2-7 and V is TRBV28, with 9 bases aligning to TRBD1. V dropped 5 bases and J dropped 5; count of bases not matched to a gene: 10. The CDR3 is made up of 15 amino acids. CDR1 MDHEN and CDR2 SYDVKM come from the germline V gene. CDR3 residues: CASSPPGTGSDEQYF. The CDR3 DNA sequence: TGTGCCAGCAGTCCCCCCGGGACAGGGAGCGACGAGCAGTACTTC.

This chain uses TRBV5-3 with TRBJ2-7; tentative D call: TRBD2 (5 bases). TRBV5-3 is given ORF status, its function remaining uncertain. The V and J ends lost 0 bases and 0 bases respectively, with 13 bases between them. The CDR3 consists of 16 residues. The CDR3 sequence: CARSLGGSVSSYEQYF. The CDR3 DNA follows: TGTGCCAGAAGCTTGGGGGGTAGCGTAAGCTCCTACGAGCAGTACTTC.

The rearrangement joins TRBV5-5 to TRBJ2-3; possible D gene TRBD2, 5 bases. Germline assignment: CDR1 SGHKS and CDR2 YYEKEE (reference sequence). The CDR3 is made up of 15 amino acids. V was cut by 4 bases and J by 4 bases, with 16 bases left in between. Here the CDR3 reads CASSPPGSRADTQYF. CDR3 bases: TGTGCCAGCAGCCCCCCGGGGTCAAGGGCAGATACGCAGTATTTT.

J is TRBJ1-1 and V is TRBV7-2, with D uncertain. The V end lost 1 base, the J end lost 3 bases, and 12 bases lay between the germline ends. CDR1 and CDR2 (germline): SGHTA, FQGNSA. This CDR3 is built from 15 residues. In nucleotides, the CDR3 is TGTGCCAGCAGCTTAGGAAAGAACCGGGACACTGAAGCTTTCTTT. This gives the protein CASSLGKNRDTEAFF.

The gene calls are TRBV7-9 and TRBJ2-5; D unresolved. Germline V lookup: CDR1 SEHNR, CDR2 FQNEAQ (reference sequence). V lost 0 bases, J lost 4 bases, and 9 bases lay in between. The CDR3 length is 14 residues. The CDR3 here is CASSLAVSGETQYF. CDR3 nucleotide sequence: TGTGCCAGCAGCTTAGCCGTCTCTGGAGAGACCCAGTACTTC.

The chain uses TRBV5-4 and TRBJ2-7; perhaps TRBD1 as D (8 bases). The CDR3 has 16 amino acids. CDR1 is SGHNT and CDR2 is YYREEE in the germline V gene (reference sequence). Trimming shortened V by 6 bases and J by 5 bases, and 24 bases separated the two germline ends. Here the CDR3 DNA reads TGTGCCAGCACCACAGGGGGAGGACTAGGAAGGCACGAGCAGTACTTC. This translates into CASTTGGGLGRHEQYF.

V gene TRBV5-1 combines with J gene TRBJ2-7; TRBD2 matches at 9 bases. J was trimmed by 3 bases and V by 5 bases; bases with no gene match: 6. CDR1 SGHRS and CDR2 YFSETQ come from the germline V gene. This CDR3 contains 14 residues. The CDR3 DNA reads TGCGCCAGCAGTGCTCTAGCGGGAAGCTACGAGCAGTACTTC. Translated, it gives CASSALAGSYEQYF.

The V and J genes are TRBV2 and TRBJ2-7; D tentatively reads TRBD1 or TRBD2 (7 bases each). With 8 bases removed from V and 4 bases from J, the gap between germline ends came to 18 bases. This CDR3 comprises 14 residues. Germline V lookup: CDR1 SNHLY, CDR2 FYNNEI. The CDR3 DNA reads as TGTGCCAGCGGGGGGGAGGGGGCCGGATACGAGCAGTACTTC. It specifies CASGGEGAGYEQYF.

The chain employs TRBV28 and TRBJ1-1; 8 nucleotides agree with TRBD1. Germline V gives CDR1 MDHEN, CDR2 SYDVKM. This CDR3 has 15 amino acids. J was trimmed by 5 bases and V by 6 bases; bases with no gene match: 11. The CDR3 DNA follows: TGTGCCAGCAGGCGGGATTGGACAGGGTCGACTGAAGCTTTCTTT. It translates to CASRRDWTGSTEAFF. Full variable domain (missing parts from reference TRBV28 and TRBJ1-1): DVKVTQSSRYLVKRTGEKVFLECVQDMDHENMFWYRQDPGLGLRLIYFSYDVKMKEKGDIPEGYSVSREKKERFSLILESASTNQTSMYLCASRRDWTGSTEAFFGQGTRLTVV.